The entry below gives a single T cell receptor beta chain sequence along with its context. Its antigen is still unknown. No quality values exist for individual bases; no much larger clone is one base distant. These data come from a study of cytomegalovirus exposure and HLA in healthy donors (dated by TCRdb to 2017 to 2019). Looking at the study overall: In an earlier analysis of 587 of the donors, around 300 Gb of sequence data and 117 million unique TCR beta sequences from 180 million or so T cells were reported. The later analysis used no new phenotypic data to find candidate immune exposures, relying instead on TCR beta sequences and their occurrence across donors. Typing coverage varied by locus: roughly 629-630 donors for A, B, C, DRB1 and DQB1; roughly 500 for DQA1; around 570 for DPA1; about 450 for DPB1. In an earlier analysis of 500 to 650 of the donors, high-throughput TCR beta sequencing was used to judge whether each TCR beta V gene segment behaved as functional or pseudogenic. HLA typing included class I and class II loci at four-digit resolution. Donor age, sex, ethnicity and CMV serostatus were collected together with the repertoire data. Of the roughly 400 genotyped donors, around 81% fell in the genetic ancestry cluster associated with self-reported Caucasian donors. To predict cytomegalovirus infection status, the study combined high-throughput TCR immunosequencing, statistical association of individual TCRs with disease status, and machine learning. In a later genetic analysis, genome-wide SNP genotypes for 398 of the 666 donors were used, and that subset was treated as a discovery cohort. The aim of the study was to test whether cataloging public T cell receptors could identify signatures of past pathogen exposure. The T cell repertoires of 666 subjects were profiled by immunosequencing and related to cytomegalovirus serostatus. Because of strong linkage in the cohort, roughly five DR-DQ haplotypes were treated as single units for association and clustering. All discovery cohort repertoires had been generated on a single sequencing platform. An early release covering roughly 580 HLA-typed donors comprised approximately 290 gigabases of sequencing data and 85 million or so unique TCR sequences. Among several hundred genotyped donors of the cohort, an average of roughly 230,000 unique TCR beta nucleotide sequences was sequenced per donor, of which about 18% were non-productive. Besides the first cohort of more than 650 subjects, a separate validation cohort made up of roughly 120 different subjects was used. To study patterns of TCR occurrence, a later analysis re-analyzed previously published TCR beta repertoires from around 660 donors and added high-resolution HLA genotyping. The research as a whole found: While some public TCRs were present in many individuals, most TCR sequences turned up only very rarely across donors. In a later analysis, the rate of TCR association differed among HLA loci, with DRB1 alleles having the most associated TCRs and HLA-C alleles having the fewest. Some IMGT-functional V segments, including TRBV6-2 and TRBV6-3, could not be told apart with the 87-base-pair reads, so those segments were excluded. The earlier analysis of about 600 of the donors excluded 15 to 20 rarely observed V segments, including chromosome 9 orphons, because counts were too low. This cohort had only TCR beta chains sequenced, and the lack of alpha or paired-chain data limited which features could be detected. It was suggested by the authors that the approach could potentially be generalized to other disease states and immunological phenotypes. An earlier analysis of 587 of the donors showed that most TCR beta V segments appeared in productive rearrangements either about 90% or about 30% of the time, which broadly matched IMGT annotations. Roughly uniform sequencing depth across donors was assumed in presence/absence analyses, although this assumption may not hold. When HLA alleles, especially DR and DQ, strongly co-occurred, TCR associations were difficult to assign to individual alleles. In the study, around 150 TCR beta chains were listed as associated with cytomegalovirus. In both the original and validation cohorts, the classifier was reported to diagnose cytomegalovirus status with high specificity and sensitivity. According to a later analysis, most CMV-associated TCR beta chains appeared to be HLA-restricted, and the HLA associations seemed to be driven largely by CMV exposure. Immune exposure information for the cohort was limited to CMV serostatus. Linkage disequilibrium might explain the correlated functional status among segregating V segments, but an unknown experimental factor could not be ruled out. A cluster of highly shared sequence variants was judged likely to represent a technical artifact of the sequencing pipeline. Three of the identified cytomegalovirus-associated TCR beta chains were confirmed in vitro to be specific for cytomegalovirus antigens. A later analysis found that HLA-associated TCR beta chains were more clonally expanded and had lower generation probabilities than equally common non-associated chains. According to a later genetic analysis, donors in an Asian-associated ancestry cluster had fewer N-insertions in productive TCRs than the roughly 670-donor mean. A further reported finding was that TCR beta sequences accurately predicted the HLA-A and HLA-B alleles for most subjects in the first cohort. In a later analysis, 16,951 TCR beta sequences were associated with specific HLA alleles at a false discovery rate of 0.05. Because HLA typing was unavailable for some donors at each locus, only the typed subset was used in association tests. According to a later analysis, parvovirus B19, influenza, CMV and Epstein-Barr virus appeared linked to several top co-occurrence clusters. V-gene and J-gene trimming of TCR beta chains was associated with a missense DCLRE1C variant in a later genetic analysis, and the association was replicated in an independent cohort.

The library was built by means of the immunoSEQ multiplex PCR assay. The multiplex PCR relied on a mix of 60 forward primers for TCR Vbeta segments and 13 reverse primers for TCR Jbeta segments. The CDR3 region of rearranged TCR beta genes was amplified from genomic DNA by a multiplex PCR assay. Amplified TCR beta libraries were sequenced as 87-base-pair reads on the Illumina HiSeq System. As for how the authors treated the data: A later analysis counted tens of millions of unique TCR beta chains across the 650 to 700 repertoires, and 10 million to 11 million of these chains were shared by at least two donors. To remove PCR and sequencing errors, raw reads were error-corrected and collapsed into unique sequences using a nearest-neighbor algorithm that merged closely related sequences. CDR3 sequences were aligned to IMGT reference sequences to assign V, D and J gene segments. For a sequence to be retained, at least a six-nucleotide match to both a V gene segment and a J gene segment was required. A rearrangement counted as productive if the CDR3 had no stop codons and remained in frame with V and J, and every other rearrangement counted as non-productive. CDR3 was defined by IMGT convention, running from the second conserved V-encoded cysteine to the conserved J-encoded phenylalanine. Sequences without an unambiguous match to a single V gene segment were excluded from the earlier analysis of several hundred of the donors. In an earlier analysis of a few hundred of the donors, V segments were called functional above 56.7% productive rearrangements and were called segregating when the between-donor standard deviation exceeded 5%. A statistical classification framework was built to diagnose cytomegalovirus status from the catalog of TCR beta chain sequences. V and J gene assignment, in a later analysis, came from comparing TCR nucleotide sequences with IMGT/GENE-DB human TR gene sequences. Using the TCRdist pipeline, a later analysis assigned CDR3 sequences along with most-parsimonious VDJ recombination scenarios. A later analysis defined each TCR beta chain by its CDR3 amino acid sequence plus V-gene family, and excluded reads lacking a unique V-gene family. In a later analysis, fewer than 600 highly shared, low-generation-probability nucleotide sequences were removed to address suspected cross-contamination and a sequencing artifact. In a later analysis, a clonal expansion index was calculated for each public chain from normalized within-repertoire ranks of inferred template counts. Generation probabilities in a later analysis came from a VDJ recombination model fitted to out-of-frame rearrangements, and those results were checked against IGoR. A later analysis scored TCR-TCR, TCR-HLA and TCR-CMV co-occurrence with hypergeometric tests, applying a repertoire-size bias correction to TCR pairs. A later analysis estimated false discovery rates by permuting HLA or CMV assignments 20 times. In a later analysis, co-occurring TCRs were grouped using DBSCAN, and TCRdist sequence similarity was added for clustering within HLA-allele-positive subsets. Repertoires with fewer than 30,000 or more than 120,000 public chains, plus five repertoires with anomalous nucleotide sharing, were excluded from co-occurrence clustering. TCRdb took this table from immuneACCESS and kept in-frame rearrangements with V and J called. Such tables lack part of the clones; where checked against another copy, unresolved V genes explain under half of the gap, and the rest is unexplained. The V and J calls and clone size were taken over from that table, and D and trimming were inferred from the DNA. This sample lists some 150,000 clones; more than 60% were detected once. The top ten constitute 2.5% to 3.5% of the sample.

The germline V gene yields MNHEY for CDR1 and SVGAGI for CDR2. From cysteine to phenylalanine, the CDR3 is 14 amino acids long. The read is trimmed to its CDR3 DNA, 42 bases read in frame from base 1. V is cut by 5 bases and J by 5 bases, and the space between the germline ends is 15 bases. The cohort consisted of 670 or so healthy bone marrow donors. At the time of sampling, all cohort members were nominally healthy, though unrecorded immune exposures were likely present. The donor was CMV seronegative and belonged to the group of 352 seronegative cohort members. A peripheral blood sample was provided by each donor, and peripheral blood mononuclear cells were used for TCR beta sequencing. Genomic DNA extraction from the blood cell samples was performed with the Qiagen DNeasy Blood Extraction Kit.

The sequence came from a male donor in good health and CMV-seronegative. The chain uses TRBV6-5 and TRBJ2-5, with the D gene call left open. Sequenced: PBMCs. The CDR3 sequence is CASSPLLRRETQYF. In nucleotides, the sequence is TGTGCCAGCAGTCCCCTACTAAGAAGGGAGACCCAGTACTTC.